What follows are 15 T cell receptor beta chains derived from one specimen sequenced in a study of T cell changes during pregnancy in multiple sclerosis. Assay: immunoSEQ multiplex PCR; the TCRdb copy retains only in-frame clones and omits some. The sample carries more than 85,000 clones, roughly 93% recorded once. The source was peripheral blood, collected before pregnancy. Receptor source: a female donor with multiple sclerosis, enrolled in a pregnancy study.

The chain combines TRBV18 with TRBJ2-7; D may be TRBD1 (6 bases). The CDR3 runs 14 residues. In germline, CDR1 is KGHSH, CDR2 LQKENI. Trimming took off 3 bases at V and 5 bases at J, with 14 bases between the two ends. The CDR3 reads CASSPEQGPHEQYF. DNA of the CDR3: TGTGCCAGCTCACCGGAGCAGGGGCCCCACGAGCAGTACTTC.

The chain is built from TRBV7-6 and TRBJ1-3, with TRBD1 matching 7 bases. V was pared by 10 bases and J by 3 bases, with 9 bases of the junction left unmatched. CDR3 length: 14 amino acids. Germline V gene lookup returns CDR1 SGHVS and CDR2 FNYEAQ. The DNA of the CDR3 is TGTGCCATCGCCGACAGGGCTCGTGGAAACACCATATATTTT. Its protein is CAIADRARGNTIYF. The full variable domain, with the rest looked up from reference TRBV7-6 and TRBJ1-3, is GAGVSQSPRYKVTKRGQDVALRCDPISGHVSLYWYRQALGQGPEFLTYFNYEAQQDKSGLPNDRFSAERPEGSISTLTIQRTEQRDSAMYRCAIADRARGNTIYFGEGSWLTVV.

The chain recombines TRBV5-1 with TRBJ2-7; 9 nucleotides align to TRBD1. Looked up from germline, CDR1 is SGHRS and CDR2 is YFSETQ. The ends lost 4 bases at V and 3 bases at J; junction bases unmatched: 14. CDR3 size: 17 residues. CDR3 nucleotides: TGCGCCAGCAGCCTCCGTCCCGGGACAGGGTTGAGCTACGAGCAGTACTTC. Translation: CASSLRPGTGLSYEQYF.

The chain is built from TRBV29-1 and TRBJ2-1; TRBD2 matches 7 bases. V shed 5 bases and J 14 bases; nucleotides not matched to a gene: 12. The CDR3 runs 12 residues. From germline, CDR1 is SQVTM and CDR2 ANQGSEA. CDR3: CSVREGPFGEFF. In DNA, the CDR3 is TGCAGCGTTAGGGAGGGACCCTTCGGGGAGTTCTTC.

This clone was observed a single time. The genes are TRBV4-2 and TRBJ1-5; 7 bases align to TRBD1. V lost 4 bases and J lost 4; bases outside the gene matches: 13. The germline V gene encodes CDR1 LGHNA and CDR2 YNFKEQ. This CDR3 spans 17 amino acids. CDR3 DNA: TGTGCCAGCAGCCTTGCAGCCGGGACAGTAGTAAATCAGCCCCAGCATTTT. It yields the protein CASSLAAGTVVNQPQHF.

This chain connects TRBV4-3 to TRBJ1-2; D gene unclear. Trimming cost V 0 bases and J 4 bases, with 12 bases left between them. In germline, CDR1 is LGHNA, CDR2 YSLEER. CDR3 size: 15 residues. DNA for the CDR3: TGCGCCAGCAGCCAAGATCGTGCCGGGGTCTATGGCTACACCTTC. It is translated as CASSQDRAGVYGYTF.

This clone showed up just once. The CDR3 loop reads CASSGTGKLGSYEQYF. The DNA of the CDR3 is TGTGCCAGCTCAGGGACAGGGAAGTTGGGCAGCTACGAGCAGTACTTC. This chain joins TRBV18 and TRBJ2-7; 9 bases map to TRBD1. V was pared by 5 bases and J by 3 bases, with 11 bases of the junction left unmatched. The CDR3 runs to 16 residues. CDR1 is KGHSH and CDR2 is LQKENI in the germline V gene.

This clone was observed once. The gene calls are TRBV5-1 and TRBJ2-3; TRBD2 matches at 9 bases. Germline V gene sequence: CDR1 SGHRS, CDR2 YFSETQ. Trimming took 4 bases from V and 1 from J; bases not matched to a gene: 4. CDR3 length: 15 amino acids. The CDR3 bases are TGCGCCAGCAGCGGCGGGGGGGGACGCACAGATACGCAGTATTTT. It is translated as CASSGGGGRTDTQYF.

The chain joins TRBV7-9 to TRBJ1-4; TRBD1 agrees at 9 bases. The CDR3 loop spans 14 amino acids. Losses at the gene ends were 5 bases for V and 5 bases for J; bases not matched to a gene: 3. CDR1 is SEHNR and CDR2 is FQNEAQ in the germline V gene (reference sequence). CDR3 residues: CASSQTGGNEKLFF. CDR3 sequence (DNA): TGTGCCAGCAGCCAGACAGGGGGAAATGAAAAACTGTTTTTT.

V is TRBV19 and J is TRBJ1-2, with D maybe TRBD1 (5 bases). Trimming took off 3 bases at V and 6 bases at J, with 23 bases between the two ends. Germline V gene lookup returns CDR1 LNHDA and CDR2 SQIVND (reference sequence). The CDR3 sequence is 17 residues long. The CDR3 here is CASSILAGSLSAHGYTF. The CDR3 DNA follows: TGTGCCAGTAGTATTTTGGCAGGGTCCCTATCCGCCCATGGCTACACCTTC.

J is TRBJ2-7 and V is TRBV11-2; possible D gene TRBD1, 6 bases. V was pared by 0 bases and J by 3 bases, with 12 bases between. Germline CDR1 SGHAT, CDR2 FQNNGV. The CDR3 length is 15 residues. The CDR3 bases are TGTGCCAGCAGCTTAGACCCAGGGGCCAGCTACGAGCAGTACTTC. Translation: CASSLDPGASYEQYF.

V gene TRBV7-8 combines with J gene TRBJ2-2; 10 nucleotides line up with TRBD1. CDR1 and CDR2 from the germline V gene are SGHVS and FQNEAQ. V shed 7 bases and J 4 bases; nucleotides not matched to a gene: 15. The CDR3 runs to 18 residues. In DNA, the CDR3 is TGTGCCAGCACCCATCGGGACAGGGGATTGGCGTTCACCGGGGAGCTGTTTTTT. Its protein product is CASTHRDRGLAFTGELFF.

The V and J genes are TRBV4-2 and TRBJ2-1; perhaps TRBD2 as D (6 bases). Germline V lookup: CDR1 LGHNA, CDR2 YNFKEQ. V lost 3 bases to trimming and J lost 8 bases, with 11 bases between them. The CDR3 is made up of 13 amino acids. The DNA of the CDR3 is TGTGCCAGCAGCCATACTAGCTCGGATGAGCAGTTCTTC. This sequence encodes CASSHTSSDEQFF.

V usage is TRBV18 and J usage is TRBJ1-5; possible D gene TRBD1, 5 bases. CDR1 and CDR2 from the germline V gene are KGHSH and LQKENI. Trimming stripped 8 bases from V and 5 bases from J, with 13 bases between. There are 13 residues in the CDR3. CDR3 nucleotide sequence: TGTGCCAGCGCGGGGACGGGAGATCAGCCCCAGCATTTT. Translation gives CASAGTGDQPQHF.

The chain combines TRBV18 with TRBJ2-7; possible D gene TRBD1, 6 bases. V was trimmed by 6 bases and J by 0 bases, leaving 21 bases between them. Germline V CDR1 and CDR2: KGHSH, LQKENI. The CDR3 sequence is 17 residues long. CDR3 coding DNA: TGTGCCAGCTCTCTGGGTTGGACAGCCCTGGACTCCTACGAGCAGTACTTC. This encodes CASSLGWTALDSYEQYF.